Below, one T cell receptor (beta chain) is given with its context. This was the immunoSEQ v3 assay. Profiled with immunoSEQ multiplex PCR; TCRdb holds only in-frame clones, not every one. This sample has about 100,000 clones, with roughly 65% found just once. This sample was included in a study of TIL therapy for anti-PD-1-resistant metastatic lung cancer. Trimming took off 5 bases at V and 4 bases at J, with 14 bases between the two ends. The CDR3 has 15 amino acids. Germline V lookup: CDR1 SGHDN, CDR2 FVKESK. The time point is: pre-treatment sample, taken before nivolumab and TIL therapy. The tumor samples were excised metastases, mostly pleural nodules or supraclavicular lymph nodes. Enrollment ran from 2017 to early 2020.

This clonotype was sampled from a person aged 30 to 80 with non-small cell lung cancer. The starting material was tumor tissue, obtained at baseline. The chain employs TRBV14 and TRBJ2-2, with D tentatively TRBD1 (6 bases). CDR3 bases: TGTGCCAGCAGCTCCCAGGGGCAGAGCACCGGGGAGCTGTTTTTT. Translation: CASSSQGQSTGELFF.